The 17 T cell receptor beta chains below were found in one sample sequenced in a study of tumor-infiltrating lymphocytes in primary liver carcinoma. The tissue used was unsorted bulk material of about 19-31 mg. RNA and DNA were co-extracted from it with the AllPrep DNA/RNA mini kit. Reverse transcription of about 0.5 ug total RNA with a constant-region primer produced TCR beta cDNA. Slightly modified ARM-PCR served as the procedure for the TCR beta libraries. These libraries came from three rounds of nested multiplex PCR. The first two PCR rounds used TRBV1-TRBV30 primers with a Cbeta primer, roughly 10 cycles each. One entry per CDR3 protein, called by TCRdb with MiXCR from the multiplex PCR reads. The table lists around 40,000 distinct CDR3 sequences, roughly 73% of them singletons. The sequenced material came from liver tumor tissue from sampling region 2. Subset: tumor region T2, inferior pole. The receptors stem from a middle-aged man with primary liver carcinoma and hepatitis B virus infection.

The chain joins TRBV10-2 to TRBJ2-1, with D unresolved. The CDR3 is 11 amino acids. V lost 6 bases and J 5 bases, leaving 5 bases between the germline ends. The germline V gene encodes CDR1 WSHSY and CDR2 SAAADI. CDR3 DNA: TGCGCCAGCAGGGCAAACAATGAGCAGTTCTTC. This encodes CASRANNEQFF.

Note on this clonotype: An end of the junction does not agree with germline; a read error may underlie this. The rearrangement links TRBV4-2 to TRBJ2-1; D might be TRBD1 or TRBD2, each matching 6 bases. Germline V gene lookup returns CDR1 LGHNA and CDR2 YNFKEQ. CDR3 size: 16 residues. CDR3 nucleotide sequence: TGTGTCAGCAGCCACGCCGGGGGACATGGGAACAGTGAGCAGTTCTTC. It encodes CVSSHAGGHGNSEQFF.

This clonotype has ten or more counts. A much more abundant neighbour one base away suggests this may be a read error. The chain is built from TRBV5-1 and TRBJ2-3; tentative D call: TRBD2 (5 bases). Germline V gives CDR1 SGHRS, CDR2 YFSETQ. There are 18 residues in the CDR3. Trimming took off 2 bases at V and 3 bases at J, with 22 bases between the two ends. In nucleotides, the CDR3 is TGCGCCAGCAGCTTTGGACTCCGACTGGAAGCCCTAACAGATACGCAGTATTTT. Amino acids: CASSFGLRLEALTDTQYF.

Note on this clonotype: At one end, the junction sequence differs from germline, possibly due to a read error. Here the CDR3 reads CAGSYGAEEDQETQYF. The CDR3 nucleotides read TGTGCCGGCAGTTACGGTGCGGAAGAAGACCAAGAGACCCAGTACTTC. This chain connects TRBV6-2 or TRBV6-3 to TRBJ2-5, with D hard to call. Germline values: CDR1 MNHEY, CDR2 SVGEGT. This CDR3 has 16 amino acids.

Regarding this clonotype: The germline gene is not matched at one end of the junction; a read error may be the cause. The V and J genes are TRBV6-1 and TRBJ1-2; D not certain. The germline V gene has CDR1 MNHNS and CDR2 SASEGT. The CDR3 loop spans 12 amino acids. Here the CDR3 reads CASSTPLYGYTF. In nucleotides, the CDR3 is TGTGCCAGCAGTACCCCCCTATACGGCTACACCTTT.

Details on this clonotype: The conserved phenylalanine or tryptophan normally closing the CDR3 is absent here, so this likely arose from a read error. This chain connects TRBV6-2 or TRBV6-3 to TRBJ2-7; TRBD1 agrees at 9 bases. The V segment lost 6 bases and the J segment 8 bases; nucleotides outside the gene matches: 11. The length of the CDR3 is 14 residues. CDR1 is MNHEY, CDR2 SVGEGT, per germline. This CDR3 reads CASSLRDRAHKQYI. CDR3 sequence (DNA): TGTGCCAGCAGCCTCCGGGACAGGGCCCACAAGCAGTACATA.

Concerning this clonotype itself: Here the CDR3 omits its conserved ending phenylalanine or tryptophan, so a read error is the likely source. This chain joins TRBV6-5 and TRBJ2-7; D is unclear. The V and J ends lost 4 bases and 6 bases respectively, with 7 bases between them. CDR3 length equals 11 residues. CDR1 is MNHEY, CDR2 SVGAGI, per germline. The CDR3 sequence: CASSSCREQYI. The CDR3 DNA is TGTGCCAGCAGTTCGTGTCGCGAGCAGTACATC.

As concerns this clonotype: A junction end diverges from the germline sequence, so it may reflect a read error. The chain links TRBV5-4 to TRBJ1-6; 9 positions agree with TRBD1. CDR3 size: 12 residues. Germline lookup yields CDR1 SGHNT and CDR2 YYREEE (reference sequence). CDR3 coding DNA: TGTGCCAGCACCGGACAGGGGCCACCTCTCCACTTT. It translates to CASTGQGPPLHF.

A note on this clonotype: Mismatch with germline at one junction end may stem from a read error. The chain recombines TRBV12-3 or TRBV12-4 with TRBJ2-5; D possibly uses TRBD1 or TRBD2 (5 bases each). The CDR3 covers 14 residues. CDR3 in amino acids: CASSFSGNEGTQHF. DNA of the CDR3: TGTGCCAGCAGTTTTTCAGGGAATGAGGGGACCCAGCACTTC.

This chain connects TRBV2 to TRBJ2-3; no clear D gene. The V and J ends lost 7 bases and 5 bases respectively, with 22 bases between them. The germline V gene encodes CDR1 SNHLY and CDR2 FYNNEI. This CDR3 spans 16 amino acids. The CDR3 loop is CASTMKEKGIEDTQYF. In DNA, the CDR3 is TGTGCCAGCACCATGAAGGAGAAGGGAATAGAAGATACGCAGTATTTT.

In this sample, this clonotype turned up once. The conserved closing phenylalanine or tryptophan is absent in this CDR3, likely reflecting a read error. The chain has TRBV29-1 and TRBJ1-1; TRBD1 is a possible D gene (6 bases). Germline V gene data show CDR1 as SQVTM and CDR2 as ANQGSEA. The CDR3 is 11 residues long. CDR3 DNA sequence: TGTAGCGTTGAGGGGGGAACTGAAGCTTTCTTA. Its protein is CSVEGGTEAFL.

To note about this clonotype: It is likely a read error, because the conserved phenylalanine at the end of the CDR3 is missing. The chain links TRBV6-2 or TRBV6-3 to TRBJ1-1; unclear D gene. Deletions cut 4 bases from V and 2 bases from J, with 8 bases between. Per germline, CDR1 MNHEY and CDR2 SVGEGT. There are 13 residues in the CDR3. The DNA for the CDR3 is TGTGCCAGCAGTTGCTCAGGTAACACTGAAGCTTTCGTT. It encodes CASSCSGNTEAFV.

Details on this clonotype: This could be a read error, since a much larger clone is one nucleotide away. The chain combines TRBV2 with TRBJ1-6, with a tentative D call TRBD1 (6 bases). This CDR3 is 13 amino acids long. The germline V gene encodes CDR1 SNHLY and CDR2 FYNNEI. Trimming removed 7 bases at V and 8 bases at J, with 12 bases between. CDR3 in DNA: TGTGCCAGCAATGGGGGGCGGGATTCACCCCTCCACTTT. It codes for CASNGGRDSPLHF.

This chain joins TRBV11-3 and TRBJ2-1, with no clear D. Looked up from germline, CDR1 is SGHNT and CDR2 is YENEEA. Trimming shortened V by 6 bases and J by 2 bases, and 14 bases separated the two germline ends. The CDR3 is 15 residues long. This CDR3 reads CASSRIRGTYNEQFF. CDR3 coding DNA: TGTGCCAGCAGTCGTATCCGAGGCACCTACAATGAGCAGTTCTTC. Supplemented by reference TRBV11-3 and TRBJ2-1, the full variable domain reads EAGVVQSPRYKIIEKKQPVAFWCNPISGHNTLYWYLQNLGQGPELLIRYENEEAVDDSQLPKDRFSAERLKGVDSTLKIQPAELGDSAVYLCASSRIRGTYNEQFFGPGTRLTVL.

Only one count was recorded for this clonotype. This is likely a read error, given that the CDR3 carries no conserved phenylalanine or tryptophan at its end. V is TRBV4-2 and J is TRBJ2-6; 11 nucleotides agree with TRBD2. Germline V gene lookup returns CDR1 LGHNA and CDR2 YNFKEQ. The CDR3 is 18 amino acids. CDR3 region: CASSHVGTSGSGTNVLTI. The CDR3 coding sequence is TGTGCCAGCAGCCATGTTGGGACTAGCGGTTCTGGGACCAACGTCCTGACTATC.

To note about this clonotype: Because the CDR3 is missing its conserved closing phenylalanine or tryptophan, this is likely a read error. This chain links TRBV12-3 or TRBV12-4 with TRBJ1-2; TRBD1 agrees at 7 bases. CDR3 length: 12 residues. DNA for the CDR3: TGTGCCAGCAGCATAGGGGGCTATGACTACACCCTC. Amino acids: CASSIGGYDYTL.

This clonotype appeared many times. In this CDR3 the conserved last residue, phenylalanine or tryptophan, is missing, so a read error is likely. The CDR3 protein is CASSPSWGTMNTEAFL. CDR3 nucleotides: TGCGCCAGCAGTCCTTCTTGGGGCACGATGAACACTGAAGCTTTCCTT. The chain is built from TRBV5-1 and TRBJ1-1; D perhaps matches TRBD1 (5 bases). V was shortened by 5 bases and J by 0 bases, with 17 bases between the two germline ends. The CDR3 loop spans 16 amino acids. Looked up from germline, CDR1 is SGHRS and CDR2 is YFSETQ.